The clone carrying this T cell receptor beta chain was observed at least ten times. Its specificity is not known. Described time point: newly diagnosed GD, antithyroid drugs for less than 3 months. PBMC-extracted RNA yielded the TCR library. This sample was included in a study of regulatory T cells in long-lasting Graves disease. General study findings and limits: Compared with new cases, persistent Graves' patients showed reduced TCR diversity. Tissue studied was limited to peripheral blood, excluding thyroid tissue.

Library construction for TCR beta used iRepertoire HTBI primers and Arm-PCR of CDR3 regions. TCRdb processed the multiplex PCR reads anew with MiXCR; each CDR3 protein has one entry. The top ten hold roughly an eighth of the sample, which has more than 400,000 distinct CDR3 sequences, about a sixth seen once. A further study also used this sample, focusing on T cells in Graves' hyperthyroidism and ophthalmopathy. That source notes: Diagnoses rested on clinical symptoms, serum thyroxine and TRAb, thyroid ultrasound and orbital computed tomography.

The sequence was collected from a middle-aged man with Graves disease. The material was peripheral blood mononuclear cells (PBMCs), obtained at new diagnosis, from a patient treated with antithyroid drugs.

This chain's CDR3 is CASSFRGGPDTQYF. The DNA of the CDR3 is TGTGCCAGCAGCTTCCGTGGGGGCCCAGATACGCAGTATTTT. The V and J genes are TRBV13 and TRBJ2-3, with TRBD1 as a possible D gene (6 bases). CDR1 is PRHDT, CDR2 FYEKMQ, per germline (reference sequence). The CDR3 is made up of 14 amino acids. V lost 3 bases, J lost 4 bases, and 11 bases lay in between.